The entry that follows covers one T cell receptor beta chain sequence. This entry is derived from a study of control samples from healthy donors and cancer patients. Method: immunoSEQ multiplex PCR; TCRdb's copy keeps in-frame clones and lacks some. The sample holds under 450,000 clones, approximately 90% seen once. CDR3 length: 15 residues. The V gene end was trimmed by 5 bases and the J gene end by 5 bases; junction bases not matched to a gene: 8. Germline-derived CDR1 and CDR2 are MDHEN and SYDVKM. The rearrangement joins TRBV28 to TRBJ1-4, with 7 bases aligning to TRBD1. Sequencing was performed on PBMCs. The clonotype was recovered from a man between 40 and 49 years old with head and neck cancer. This CDR3 is CASSRPRGGNEKLFF. For the CDR3, the DNA is TGTGCCAGCAGTAGACCCAGGGGGGGGAATGAAAAACTGTTTTTT.